A single sample gave rise to the 2 T cell receptor beta chains below, sequenced in a study of CD8 T cells in Susac syndrome. When the RNA was reverse transcribed, random hexamers were used with an input of roughly 0.45 to 1 ug. Using its own MiXCR run on the immunoSEQ multiplex PCR reads, TCRdb lists one record per CDR3 protein. The sample gives roughly 120,000 distinct CDR3 sequences, approximately 93% of which show up once; approximately 0.093% is in the top ten. Sequenced input: CD4+ T cells from PBMCs. These receptors originate from a human donor with multiple sclerosis.

J is TRBJ2-5 and V is TRBV6-5; no firm D call. Trimming removed 0 bases at V and 3 bases at J, with 11 bases between. The CDR3 spans 15 residues. From germline, CDR1 is MNHEY and CDR2 SVGAGI. This chain's CDR3 is CASSYSSQAKETQYF. For the CDR3, the DNA is TGTGCCAGCAGTTACTCGAGTCAGGCTAAAGAGACCCAGTACTTC.

The chain carries TRBV25-1 and TRBJ1-4; D call uncertain. The germline V gene encodes CDR1 MGHDK and CDR2 SYGVNS. V was clipped by 6 bases and J by 9 bases, with 14 bases between them. CDR3 size: 13 residues. DNA of the CDR3: TGTGCCAGCAGCCGGGCCTCGGCCCAAAAACTGTTTTTT. Translated, it gives CASSRASAQKLFF.